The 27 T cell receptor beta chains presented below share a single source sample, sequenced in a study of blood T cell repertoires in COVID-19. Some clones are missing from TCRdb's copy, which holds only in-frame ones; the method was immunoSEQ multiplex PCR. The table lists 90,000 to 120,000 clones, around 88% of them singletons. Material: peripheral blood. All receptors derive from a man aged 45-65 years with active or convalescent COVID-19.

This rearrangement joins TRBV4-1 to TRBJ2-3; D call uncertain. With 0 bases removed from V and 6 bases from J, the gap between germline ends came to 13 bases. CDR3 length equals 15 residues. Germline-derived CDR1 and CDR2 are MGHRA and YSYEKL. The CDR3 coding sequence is TGCGCCAGCAGCCAAGAGGGCGCTGTTCACGATACGCAGTATTTT. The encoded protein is CASSQEGAVHDTQYF.

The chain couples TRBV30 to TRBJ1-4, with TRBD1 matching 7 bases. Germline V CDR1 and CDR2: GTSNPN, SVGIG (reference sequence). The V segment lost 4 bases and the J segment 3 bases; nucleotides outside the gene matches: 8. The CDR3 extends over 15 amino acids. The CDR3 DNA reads TGTGCCTGGAATAAAAACAGGGGCTCTAATGAAAAACTGTTTTTT. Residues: CAWNKNRGSNEKLFF.

CDR3: CASSHQENQTRNRNQPQHF. The CDR3 DNA follows: TGTGCCAGCAGCCACCAGGAAAACCAAACCCGAAATCGCAATCAGCCCCAGCATTTT. V is TRBV14 and J is TRBJ1-5, with unresolved D. This CDR3 is 19 amino acids long. In germline, CDR1 is SGHDN, CDR2 FVKESK. Trimming shortened V by 3 bases and J by 2 bases, and 23 bases separated the two germline ends.

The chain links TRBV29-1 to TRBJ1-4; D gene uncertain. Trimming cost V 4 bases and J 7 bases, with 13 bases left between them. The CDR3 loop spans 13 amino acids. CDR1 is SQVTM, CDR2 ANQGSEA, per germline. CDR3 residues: CSVAVNSGEKLFF. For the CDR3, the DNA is TGCAGCGTTGCGGTCAACTCGGGTGAAAAACTGTTTTTT.

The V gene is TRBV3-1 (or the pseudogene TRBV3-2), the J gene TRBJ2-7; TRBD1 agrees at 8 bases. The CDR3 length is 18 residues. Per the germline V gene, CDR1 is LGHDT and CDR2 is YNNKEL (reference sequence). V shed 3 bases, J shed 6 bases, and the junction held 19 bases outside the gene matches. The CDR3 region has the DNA TGTGCCAGCAGCCACCTACTAGCTACCCGGGACAGGCAAAGCGAGCAGTACTTC. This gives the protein CASSHLLATRDRQSEQYF.

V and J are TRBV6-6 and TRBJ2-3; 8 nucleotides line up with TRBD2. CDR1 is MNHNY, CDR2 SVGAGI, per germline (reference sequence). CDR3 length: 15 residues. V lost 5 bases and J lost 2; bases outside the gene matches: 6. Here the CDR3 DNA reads TGTGCCAGCAGTCCTGGGACTAGAAACACAGATACGCAGTATTTT. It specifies CASSPGTRNTDTQYF.

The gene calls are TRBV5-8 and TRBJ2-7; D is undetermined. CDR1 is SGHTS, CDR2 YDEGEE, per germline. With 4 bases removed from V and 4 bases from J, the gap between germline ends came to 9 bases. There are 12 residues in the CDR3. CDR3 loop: CASSPSVYEQYF. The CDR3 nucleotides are TGTGCCAGCAGCCCGTCGGTTTACGAGCAGTACTTC.

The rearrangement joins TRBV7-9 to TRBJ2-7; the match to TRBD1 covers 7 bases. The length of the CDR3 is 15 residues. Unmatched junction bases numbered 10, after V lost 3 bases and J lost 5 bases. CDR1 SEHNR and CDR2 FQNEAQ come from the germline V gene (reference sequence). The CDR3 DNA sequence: TGTGCCAGCAGCTTTACGGGACAGATATACAACGAGCAGTACTTC. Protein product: CASSFTGQIYNEQYF.

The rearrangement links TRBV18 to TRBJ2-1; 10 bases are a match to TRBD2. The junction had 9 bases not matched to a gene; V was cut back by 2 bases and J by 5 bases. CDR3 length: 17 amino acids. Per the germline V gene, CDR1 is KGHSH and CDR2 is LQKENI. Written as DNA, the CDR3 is TGTGCCAGCTCACCATGGGCTAGCGGGGGCCTCCACAATGAGCAGTTCTTC. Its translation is CASSPWASGGLHNEQFF.

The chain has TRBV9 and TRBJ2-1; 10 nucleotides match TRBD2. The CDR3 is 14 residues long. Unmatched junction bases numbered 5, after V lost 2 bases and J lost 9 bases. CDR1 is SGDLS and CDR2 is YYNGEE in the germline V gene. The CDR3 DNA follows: TGTGCCAGCAGCGTGCTAGCGGGAGATGGTGAGCAGTTCTTC. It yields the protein CASSVLAGDGEQFF. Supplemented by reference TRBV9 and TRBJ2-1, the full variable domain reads DSGVTQTPKHLITATGQRVTLRCSPRSGDLSVYWYQQSLDQGLQFLIQYYNGEERAKGNILERFSAQQFPDLHSELNLSSLELGDSALYFCASSVLAGDGEQFFGPGTRLTVL.

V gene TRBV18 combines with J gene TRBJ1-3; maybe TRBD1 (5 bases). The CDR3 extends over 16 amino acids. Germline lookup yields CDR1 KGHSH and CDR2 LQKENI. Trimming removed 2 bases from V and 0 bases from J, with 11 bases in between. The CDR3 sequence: CASSPVTGASGNTIYF. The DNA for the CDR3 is TGTGCCAGCTCACCAGTCACAGGAGCCTCTGGAAACACCATATATTTT. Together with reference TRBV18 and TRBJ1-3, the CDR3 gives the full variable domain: NAGVMQNPRHLVRRRGQEARLRCSPMKGHSHVYWYRQLPEEGLKFMVYLQKENIIDESGMPKERFSAEFPKEGPSILRIQQVVRGDSAAYFCASSPVTGASGNTIYFGEGSWLTVV.

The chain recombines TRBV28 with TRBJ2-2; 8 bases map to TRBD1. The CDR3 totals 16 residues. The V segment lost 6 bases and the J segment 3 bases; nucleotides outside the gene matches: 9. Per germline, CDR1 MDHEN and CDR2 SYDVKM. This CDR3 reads CASSGQGRIYTGELFF. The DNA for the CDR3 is TGTGCCAGCAGCGGACAGGGAAGGATTTACACCGGGGAGCTGTTTTTT.

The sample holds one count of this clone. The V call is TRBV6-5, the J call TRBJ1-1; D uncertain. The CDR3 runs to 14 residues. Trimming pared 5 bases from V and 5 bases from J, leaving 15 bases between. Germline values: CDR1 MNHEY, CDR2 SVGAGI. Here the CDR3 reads CASSPSGSGTEAFF. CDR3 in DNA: TGTGCCAGCAGTCCATCTGGGTCGGGTACTGAAGCTTTCTTT.

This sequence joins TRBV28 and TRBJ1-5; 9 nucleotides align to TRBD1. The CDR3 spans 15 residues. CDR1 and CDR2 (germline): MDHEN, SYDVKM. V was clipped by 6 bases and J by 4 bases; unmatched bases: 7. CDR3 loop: CASSPWTGENQPQHF. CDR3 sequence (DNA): TGTGCCAGCAGCCCCTGGACAGGGGAAAATCAGCCCCAGCATTTT. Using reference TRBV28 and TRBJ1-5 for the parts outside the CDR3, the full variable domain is DVKVTQSSRYLVKRTGEKVFLECVQDMDHENMFWYRQDPGLGLRLIYFSYDVKMKEKGDIPEGYSVSREKKERFSLILESASTNQTSMYLCASSPWTGENQPQHFGDGTRLSIL.

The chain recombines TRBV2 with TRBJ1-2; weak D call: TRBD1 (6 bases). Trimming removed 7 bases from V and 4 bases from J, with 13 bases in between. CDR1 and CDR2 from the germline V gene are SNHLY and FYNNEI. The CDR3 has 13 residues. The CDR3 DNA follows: TGTGCCAGCATTCAGGACAGTCTCTATGGCTACACCTTC. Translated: CASIQDSLYGYTF.

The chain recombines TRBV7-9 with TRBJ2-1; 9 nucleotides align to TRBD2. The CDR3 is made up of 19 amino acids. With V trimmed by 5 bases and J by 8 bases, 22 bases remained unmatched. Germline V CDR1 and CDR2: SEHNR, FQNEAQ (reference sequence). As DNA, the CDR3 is TGTGCCAGCAGCGCTAATTTGCCTACTAGCGGGCCCTCTCTGGATGAGCAGTTCTTC. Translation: CASSANLPTSGPSLDEQFF.

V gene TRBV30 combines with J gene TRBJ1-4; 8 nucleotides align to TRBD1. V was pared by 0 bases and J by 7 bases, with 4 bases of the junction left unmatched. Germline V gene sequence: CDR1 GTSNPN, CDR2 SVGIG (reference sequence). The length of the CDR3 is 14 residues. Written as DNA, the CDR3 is TGTGCCTGGAGTGTACAAACAGGGGGTGAAAAACTGTTTTTT. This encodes CAWSVQTGGEKLFF. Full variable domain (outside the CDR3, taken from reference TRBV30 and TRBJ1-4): SQTIHQWPATLVQPVGSPLSLECTVEGTSNPNLYWYRQAAGRGLQLLFYSVGIGQISSEVPQNLSASRPQDRQFILSSKKLLLSDSGFYLCAWSVQTGGEKLFFGSGTQLSVL.

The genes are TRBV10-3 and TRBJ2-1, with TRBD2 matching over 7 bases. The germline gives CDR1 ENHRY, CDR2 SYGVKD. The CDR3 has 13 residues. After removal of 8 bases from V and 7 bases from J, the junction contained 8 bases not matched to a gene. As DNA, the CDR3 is TGTGCCATCCTGAGGGAGGGCCGGAATGAGCAGTTCTTC. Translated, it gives CAILREGRNEQFF.

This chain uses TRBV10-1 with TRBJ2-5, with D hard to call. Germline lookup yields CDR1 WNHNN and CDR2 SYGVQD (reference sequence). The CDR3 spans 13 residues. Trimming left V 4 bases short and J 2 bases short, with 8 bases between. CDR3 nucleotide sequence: TGCGCCAGCAGTGGTGGCAGACAAGAGACCCAGTACTTC. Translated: CASSGGRQETQYF.

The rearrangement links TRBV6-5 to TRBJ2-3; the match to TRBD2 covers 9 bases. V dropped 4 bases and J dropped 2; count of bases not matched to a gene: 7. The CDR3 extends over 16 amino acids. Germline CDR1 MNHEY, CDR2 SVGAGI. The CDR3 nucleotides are TGTGCCAGCAGTTGGATTAGCGGGAGCTACACAGATACGCAGTATTTT. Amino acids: CASSWISGSYTDTQYF.

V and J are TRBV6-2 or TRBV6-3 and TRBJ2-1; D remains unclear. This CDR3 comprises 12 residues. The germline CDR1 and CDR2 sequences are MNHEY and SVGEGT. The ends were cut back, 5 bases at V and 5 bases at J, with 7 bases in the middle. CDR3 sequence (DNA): TGTGCCAGCAGTCGGGTCAACAATGAGCAGTTCTTC. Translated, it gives CASSRVNNEQFF.

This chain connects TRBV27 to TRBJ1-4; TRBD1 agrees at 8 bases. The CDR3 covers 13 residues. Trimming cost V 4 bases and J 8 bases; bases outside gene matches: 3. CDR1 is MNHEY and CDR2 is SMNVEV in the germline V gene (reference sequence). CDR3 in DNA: TGTGCCAGCAGTTCAGGGGGCGGGGAAAAACTGTTTTTT. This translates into CASSSGGGEKLFF.

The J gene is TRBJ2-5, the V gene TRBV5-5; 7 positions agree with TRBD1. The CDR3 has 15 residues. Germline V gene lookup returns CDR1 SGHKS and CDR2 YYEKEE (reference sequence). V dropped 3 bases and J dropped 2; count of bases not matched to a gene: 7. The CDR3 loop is CASSWAGTAQETQYF. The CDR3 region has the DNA TGTGCCAGCAGCTGGGCCGGGACAGCACAAGAGACCCAGTACTTC.

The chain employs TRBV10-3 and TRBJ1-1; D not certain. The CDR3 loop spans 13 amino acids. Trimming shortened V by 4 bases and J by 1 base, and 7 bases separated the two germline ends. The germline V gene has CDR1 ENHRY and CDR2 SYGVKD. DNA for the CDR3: TGTGCCATCAGTGGTGCAGGGAACACTGAAGCTTTCTTT. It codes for CAISGAGNTEAFF.

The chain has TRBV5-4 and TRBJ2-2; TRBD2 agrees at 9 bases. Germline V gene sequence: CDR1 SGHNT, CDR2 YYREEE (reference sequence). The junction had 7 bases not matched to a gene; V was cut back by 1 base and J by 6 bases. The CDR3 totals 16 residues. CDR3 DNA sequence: TGTGCCAGCAGCTTGCGCGGGAGGGCCATGCCCGGGGAGCTGTTTTTT. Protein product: CASSLRGRAMPGELFF.

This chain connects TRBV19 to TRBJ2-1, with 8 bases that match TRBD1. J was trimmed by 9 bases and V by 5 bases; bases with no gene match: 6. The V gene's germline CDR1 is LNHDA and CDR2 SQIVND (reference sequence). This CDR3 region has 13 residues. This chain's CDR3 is CASSAQGAIEQFF. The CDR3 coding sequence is TGTGCCAGTAGTGCTCAGGGGGCGATTGAGCAGTTCTTC.

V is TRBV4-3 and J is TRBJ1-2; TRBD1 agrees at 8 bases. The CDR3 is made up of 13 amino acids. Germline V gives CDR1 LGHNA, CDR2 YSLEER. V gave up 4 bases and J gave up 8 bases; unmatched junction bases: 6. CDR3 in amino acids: CASSPTQGGGYTF. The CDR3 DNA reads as TGCGCCAGCAGCCCGACACAGGGGGGGGGCTACACCTTC.